This TCR beta chain was identified in a study of low-dose radiotherapy and immunotherapy resistance in tumors (dated by TCRdb to the early 2020s). For the study in its entirety: In Cohort 1, each fraction delivered 0.5 Gy every 2 weeks, and the prescribed total PTV dose was 6.5 Gy. Cohort 2 received 1 Gy per fraction every two weeks, with a total of 13 Gy over 26 weeks. Patients were given nivolumab as a 240 mg flat dose every two weeks and ipilimumab at 1 mg/kg every six weeks, with both drugs delivered intravenously. Cyclophosphamide 200 mg/m2 was given intravenously every two weeks, one day before each radiation and immunotherapy administration. Patients took aspirin 300 mg orally once daily for four cycles, starting on cycle 1 day 1. No randomization into treatment groups was done for the people taking part in the trial. The translational analysis covered eight patients: three from the first dose cohort and the first five from the second dose cohort.

First-strand cDNA was synthesized using Superscript III and a set of TRAV- and TRBV-specific primers, so that both TCRalpha and TCRbeta chains were covered. TCRs were amplified for around 20 PCR cycles with Phusion, using a constant-region primer paired with the adapter attached to the V primers. The MessageAmp II aRNA Amplification Kit was used to amplify the isolated mRNA, with in vitro transcription run for more than 15 hours at 37 degrees C. The Dynabeads mRNA DIRECT Purification Kit was used to isolate mRNA for TCR sequencing. Indexed Illumina adapters were added in a second Phusion PCR of around 27 cycles, and the PCR products were purified with AMPure XP beads. The study's own analysis went as follows. Custom Perl scripts were used to pool TCR sequences that encoded the same protein, to remove out-of-frame sequences, and to calculate the abundance of each clonotype. Any TCR sequence supported by only a single read was excluded from analysis. Among the metrics used to describe the repertoires were Shannon entropy, Gini index, clonality, richness, and the frequency of TCRs shared between repertoires. Using fastp trimming at Q25 and MiXCR clonotype assembly, TCRdb reanalyzed the public sequencing data and kept in-frame beta chains. Under each unique CDR3 protein, matching rows form one entry showing the most common genes and DNA. The V and J calls come from TCRdb's annotation, not from the publication. The sample table holds approximately 7,300 distinct CDR3 sequences, of which around 84% were seen once. The ten most abundant clones make up approximately 6.3% of the sample.

Comment on this clonotype: Its antigen remains unidentified. No per-base quality is available; no much larger clone lies one base away.

Donors were enrolled in RACIN, a single-arm phase I dose-escalation trial in which nivolumab, ipilimumab, aspirin, low-dose cyclophosphamide and low-dose radiotherapy were combined. Patients with advanced, TIL-negative solid tumors were considered eligible. This sequence originates from a human donor with advanced metastatic prostate, ovarian, gallbladder or colorectal cancer (not recorded which). This table probably holds off-target reads from a library built for another chain.

CDR3 protein: CASSFRRGAGYEQYF. At the DNA level, the sequence is TGTGCCAGCAGTTTCCGAAGGGGCGCAGGGTACGAGCAGTACTTC. The chain joins TRBV12-3 or TRBV12-4 to TRBJ2-7; the D region possibly corresponds to TRBD1 (5 bases align). The CDR3 spans 15 residues, from the cysteine through the phenylalanine. Only the CDR3 region is kept as DNA, spanning 45 bases read in frame from base 1. V drops 3 bases and J drops 4 bases, leaving 16 bases in between.